This T cell receptor beta chain emerged from a study of graft-versus-host responses after intestinal transplantation. The V gene's germline CDR1 is SNHLY and CDR2 FYNNEI. V shed 7 bases and J 2 bases; nucleotides not matched to a gene: 6. The CDR3 extends over 14 amino acids. Sequencing used immunoSEQ multiplex PCR; TCRdb keeps in-frame clones, though not all of them. The sample records about 70,000 clones, about 94% being singletons. A remark on this clone: Its cognate antigen is unknown.

The sample consisted of unstimulated CD8+ T cells sorted from spleen or lymph node cells, taken before intestinal transplant. The source of this sequence is a human donor who received an intestinal transplant. The chain has TRBV2 and TRBJ2-7; 9 bases are a match to TRBD1. The CDR3 sequence: CASKSGQGPYEQYF. The CDR3 DNA reads as TGTGCCAGCAAGTCGGGACAGGGACCCTACGAGCAGTACTTC.